This TCR beta chain was obtained from a study of shared clonotypes between healthy human individuals (dated by TCRdb to about 2020). Describing the broader study: A couple of women and a few men aged 18 to 49 years were included in the cohort. Per donor, three plates each were used for CD4 naive and CD4 memory, two for CD8 naive, and one for CD8 memory. The study deeply sequenced blood TCR repertoires of about five healthy adults to estimate repertoire size and the extent of clonotype sharing between individuals. To increase sequencing depth and limit assay-specific biases, different laboratories used diverse techniques to prepare libraries and sequence TCR repertoires. Between about 0.8 and 9.5 billion PBMCs per donor were obtained by leukapheresis. Results the study describes overall, beyond this receptor: Naive subsets generally had larger estimated clonotype richness than memory subsets. Compared with non-shared clonotypes, clonotypes shared by all four sorted-subset donors had higher generation probabilities. Sampling was restricted to blood, and TCR repertoires in tissues likely differ from the TCR repertoires found in blood. Based on pairwise subsampling, the degree of clonotype sharing among donors was expected to be affected by sequencing depth. Sharing across a few donors was observed for roughly 5.4% of naive CD4, over 3% of naive CD8, 2% to 2.5% of memory CD4, and approximately 0.41% of memory CD8 clonotypes. Even with the large sequencing depth, rarefaction of the sorted-subset datasets indicated that sequencing was incomplete. The genetic and exposure-history diversity represented was limited by the small number of donors.

CD8 naive samples consisted of CD45RO-negative cells that were positively selected for CCR7, yielding a CD45RA+CCR7+ population without TemRA cells. Healthy HIV-negative adults with no recently reported acute infections or vaccinations were included as donors. Only Caucasian adults living in Nashville, Tennessee, USA were represented among the donors. After blood collection by leukapheresis, PBMCs were isolated using Ficoll-Histopaque density gradient centrifugation and then cryopreserved in the vapor phase of liquid nitrogen. Analytical flow cytometry was used to check the purity and quantity of each magnetically sorted T cell population. Genomic DNA was isolated from every sorted fraction and measured by UV absorbance on a Nanodrop 2000c. With respect to this clone: Which antigen it targets is not known. No base-level quality is on record; no much larger clone is a single base apart.

Using the deep immunoSEQ assay, TCR CDR3 regions were amplified from genomic DNA by multiplex PCR. For each cell subset, the extracted genomic DNA was distributed evenly across all wells of several immunoSEQ 96-well plates, and each plate served as one replicate. For sorted subsets, about 220 ng of genomic DNA, equivalent to roughly 33,000 T cell genomes, went into each replicate PCR. The purified libraries were quantified using a Qubit 3.0 fluorometer, sized with a Bioanalyzer 2100, and then quantified again using the KAPA Library Quantification kit. Each immunoSEQ 96-well plate was sequenced on its own single-read 150-cycle Illumina NextSeq 550 flow cell. The authors' pipeline ran thus. Because only junctional sequences without quality scores were contained in the immunoSEQ output, filtering matching that applied to full-length reads could not be performed. To assign V/J genes and CDR3, sequences were annotated against IMGT germline references using PyIR, a Python wrapper for IgBLAST v1.9. Any read was removed if the V/J assignment was weak (E-value above 1e-6), the CDR3 was missing, or the read contained stop codons, out-of-frame junctions, or ambiguous translated residues. V3J clonotypes were defined by identical inferred V gene, J gene, and CDR3 amino acid sequence. The percentage overlap between two repertoires was calculated by dividing the number of shared unique clonotypes by the size of the smaller repertoire. RTK rarefaction, the Chao1 estimator, and Recon v2.1 estimates of unobserved clonotypes were used to assess repertoire richness. For all TCRbeta clonotypes obtained by the gDNA method from a few donors, generation probabilities were computed with OLGA. The table was pulled from immuneACCESS by TCRdb, which kept in-frame rearrangements only. Such tables lose some clones; where checked, under half of the loss comes from unresolved V genes, and the rest has no known cause. The DNA gave D and trimming, while V, J and clone size come from that table. Within this sample are some 600,000 clones, with about 95% of them counted one time only. The top ten constitute 0.11% of the sample.

As encoded in the germline V gene, CDR1 is MGHDK while CDR2 is SYGVNS. V has 10 bases trimmed and J has 7 bases trimmed; junction bases matching no gene number 17. The CDR3 has 16 amino acids, counting the end cysteine and phenylalanine. Of all the DNA, just the CDR3 is kept, 48 bases in frame from base 1. The chain is encoded by TRBV25-1 joined to TRBJ1-4; 8 middle bases align to TRBD1. Source material: naive CD8+ T cells sorted from blood. Read against the paper, the sample's cell subset or site label means: CD45RA+CCR7+. The receptor comes from a woman aged 25 to 39 in good health. Here is the DNA: TGTGCCAACATGGAGACAGGGGTTTGGTTTCGTGAAAAACTGTTTTTT. This translates into CANMETGVWFREKLFF.